These 20 T cell receptor beta chains came from one sample sequenced in a study of OX40 agonist ivuxolimab in advanced cancers. The protocol was immunoSEQ multiplex PCR, while the TCRdb copy is restricted to in-frame clones and leaves out a portion. The profile covers around 37,000 clones, with more than 80% appearing a single time and roughly 21% taken by the ten largest. Material: CD4+ or CD8+ T cells sorted from blood, obtained in a trial of the OX40 agonist ivuxolimab. Source of these receptors: an adult with an advanced solid tumor such as melanoma, head and neck, liver or kidney cancer.

This chain joins TRBV6-1 and TRBJ1-2; D is possibly TRBD1 (5 bases). The CDR3 covers 15 residues. Germline CDR1 and CDR2: MNHNS and SASEGT. Trimming removed 5 bases at V and 5 bases at J, with 18 bases between. The CDR3 protein is CASSLSGPVVYGYTF. CDR3 bases: TGTGCCAGCAGTCTGTCGGGACCGGTTGTGTATGGCTACACCTTC.

This clone was found once. This chain uses TRBV6-1 with TRBJ2-5; 7 nucleotides line up with TRBD1. The CDR3 loop spans 13 amino acids. Germline V CDR1 and CDR2: MNHNS, SASEGT. The V segment lost 7 bases and the J segment 4 bases; nucleotides outside the gene matches: 6. As DNA, the CDR3 is TGTGCCAGCAAAGGACAGGACCCAGAGACCCAGTACTTC. It yields the protein CASKGQDPETQYF.

The chain joins TRBV5-1 to TRBJ2-1; D not resolved. The CDR3 runs 13 residues. Deletions cut 1 base from V and 8 bases from J, with 10 bases between. The germline CDR1 and CDR2 sequences are SGHRS and YFSETQ. The CDR3: CASSLTVGDEQFF. The DNA for the CDR3 is TGCGCCAGCAGCTTGACGGTGGGCGATGAGCAGTTCTTC.

The J gene is TRBJ2-3, the V gene TRBV4-1, with 10 positions matching TRBD1. This CDR3 contains 15 residues. With V trimmed by 7 bases and J by 1 base, 5 bases remained unmatched. The germline gives CDR1 MGHRA, CDR2 YSYEKL. The CDR3 region is CASNTGTGGTDTQYF. CDR3 nucleotides: TGCGCCAGCAACACCGGGACAGGGGGCACAGATACGCAGTATTTT.

The rearrangement links TRBV6-5 to TRBJ2-6; tentative D call: TRBD2 (5 bases). Germline CDR1 MNHEY, CDR2 SVGAGI. CDR3 length: 15 residues. The germline V and J ends were trimmed by 4 bases and 0 bases, with 7 bases remaining between them. The CDR3 DNA reads TGTGCCAGCAGTTTGAGGGTCTCTGGGGCCAACGTCCTGACTTTC. The encoded protein is CASSLRVSGANVLTF.

The chain employs TRBV4-1 and TRBJ2-3, with D hard to call. Trimming removed 0 bases at V and 4 bases at J, with 11 bases between. This CDR3 spans 15 amino acids. CDR1 and CDR2 from the germline V gene are MGHRA and YSYEKL. CDR3 bases: TGCGCCAGCAGCCAAGATTTCAGATCCTCAGATACGCAGTATTTT. It specifies CASSQDFRSSDTQYF.

CDR3: CASSPPGLAGGEQYF. CDR3 coding DNA: TGTGCCAGCTCACCACCCGGACTAGCGGGAGGGGAGCAGTACTTC. V gene TRBV18 combines with J gene TRBJ2-7, with 15 bases identical to TRBD2. Germline V gives CDR1 KGHSH, CDR2 LQKENI. The J segment lost 7 bases and the V segment lost 0 bases, leaving 1 base of the junction unmatched. The CDR3 loop spans 15 amino acids.

The genes are TRBV6-6 and TRBJ2-7; 7 bases align to TRBD1. There are 13 residues in the CDR3. Per the germline V gene, CDR1 is MNHNY and CDR2 is SVGAGI (reference sequence). V shed 5 bases, J shed 2 bases, and the junction held 3 bases outside the gene matches. The chain's CDR3 is CASSDGQAYEQYF. In DNA form, the CDR3 reads TGTGCCAGCAGTGACGGACAGGCCTACGAGCAGTACTTC.

This clone turned up a few times. V usage is TRBV6-6 and J usage is TRBJ2-2; 8 nucleotides line up with TRBD1. J was trimmed by 5 bases and V by 8 bases; bases with no gene match: 4. Germline V gives CDR1 MNHNY, CDR2 SVGAGI (reference sequence). This CDR3 spans 13 amino acids. The CDR3 DNA is TGTGCCAGCTCACAGGGGGTTACCGGGGAGCTGTTTTTT. It is translated as CASSQGVTGELFF.

J is TRBJ1-2 and V is TRBV11-2, with D possibly being TRBD1 (6 bases). Trimming cost V 5 bases and J 0 bases, with 13 bases left between them. The CDR3 loop spans 15 amino acids. Germline V gene lookup returns CDR1 SGHAT and CDR2 FQNNGV. CDR3 region: CASSQDRLTNYGYTF. In nucleotides, the CDR3 is TGTGCCAGCAGCCAGGACAGACTAACTAACTATGGCTACACCTTC. Combining the CDR3 with reference TRBV11-2 and TRBJ1-2 gives the whole variable domain EAGVAQSPRYKIIEKRQSVAFWCNPISGHATLYWYQQILGQGPKLLIQFQNNGVVDDSQLPKDRFSAERLKGVDSTLKIQPAKLEDSAVYLCASSQDRLTNYGYTFGSGTRLTVV.

This chain links TRBV18 with TRBJ2-7; possible D gene TRBD2, 6 bases. The CDR3 is 15 amino acids. V lost 0 bases and J 12 bases, leaving 21 bases between the germline ends. CDR1 is KGHSH, CDR2 LQKENI, per germline. This chain's CDR3 is CASSPPLARGMTLYF. The CDR3 DNA reads as TGTGCCAGCTCACCACCCCTGGCTCGCGGGATGACTTTGTACTTC.

The rearrangement joins TRBV18 to TRBJ2-7, with TRBD1 as a possible D gene (5 bases). V was clipped by 3 bases and J by 2 bases, with 14 bases between them. The CDR3 extends over 15 amino acids. Per germline, CDR1 KGHSH and CDR2 LQKENI. The CDR3 protein is CASSPTGPPTYEQYF. DNA of the CDR3: TGTGCCAGCTCACCCACAGGTCCCCCGACCTACGAGCAGTACTTC.

This clone is labeled medium-sized. The CDR3 spells CASSENTFLVYEQYF. For the CDR3, the DNA is TGTGCCAGCAGTGAAAATACATTCTTGGTGTACGAGCAGTACTTC. V and J are TRBV2 and TRBJ2-7; D is undetermined. The CDR3 contains 15 residues. CDR1 and CDR2 (germline): SNHLY, FYNNEI. V was trimmed by 2 bases and J by 4 bases, leaving 15 bases between them.

This clone was counted only a few times. The V gene is TRBV7-9, the J gene TRBJ2-7, with D possibly matching TRBD2 (5 bases). This CDR3 has 13 residues. V lost 2 bases, J lost 3 bases, and 8 bases lay in between. Germline V gene sequence: CDR1 SEHNR, CDR2 FQNEAQ (reference sequence). CDR3 DNA sequence: TGTGCCAGCAGCTTATACGGGATCTACGAGCAGTACTTC. Protein product: CASSLYGIYEQYF.

V and J are TRBV4-1 and TRBJ2-7; D is possibly TRBD1 (5 bases). With 0 bases removed from V and 7 bases from J, the gap between germline ends came to 10 bases. Germline V gene sequence: CDR1 MGHRA, CDR2 YSYEKL. This CDR3 is built from 13 residues. CDR3 region: CASSQDRDWEQYF. The CDR3 DNA sequence: TGCGCCAGCAGCCAAGACAGGGATTGGGAGCAGTACTTC.

This sequence joins TRBV2 and TRBJ1-2; D is possibly TRBD1 (6 bases). The CDR3 is 13 residues long. V lost 6 bases and J lost 6, with 14 bases in between. Germline CDR1 reads SNHLY; CDR2 reads FYNNEI. The CDR3 nucleotides read TGTGCCAGCAGGGGGGATCAGGGGAATGGCTACACCTTC. Its protein product is CASRGDQGNGYTF.

The chain couples TRBV9 to TRBJ2-5; no firm D call. The V gene lost 1 base and the J gene lost 5 bases, with 9 bases spanning the gap. This CDR3 contains 13 residues. Germline V gene data show CDR1 as SGDLS and CDR2 as YYNGEE. DNA for the CDR3: TGTGCCAGCAGCGTAAGGCAAACGGAGACCCAGTACTTC. Translating gives CASSVRQTETQYF.

The chain recombines TRBV5-1 with TRBJ2-5; 12 bases are shared with TRBD2. The DNA end favors TRBJ2-7, so the J call may be wrong. Germline V CDR1 and CDR2: SGHRS, YFSETQ. The CDR3 extends over 17 amino acids. CDR3 in DNA: TGCGCCAGCAGCTTGGGCCTAGCGGGAGGGGTAACCTACGAGCAGTACTTC. This encodes CASSLGLAGGVTYEQYF.

The chain combines TRBV4-1 with TRBJ2-1, with D tentatively TRBD2 (6 bases). The CDR3 is 16 residues long. Germline lookup yields CDR1 MGHRA and CDR2 YSYEKL. Trimming took off 4 bases at V and 0 bases at J, with 13 bases between the two ends. CDR3 amino acids: CASSRERVSSYNEQFF. As DNA, the CDR3 is TGCGCCAGCAGCCGCGAGCGGGTGAGCTCCTACAATGAGCAGTTCTTC.

Points on this clone: Distinct nucleotide sequences in the sample also encode this CDR3. In nucleotides, the CDR3 is TGTGCCAGCAGTTTGAGCTCTGGGGCCAACGTCCTGACTTTC. Its translation is CASSLSSGANVLTF. V is TRBV28 and J is TRBJ2-6; D is unclear. The germline gives CDR1 MDHEN, CDR2 SYDVKM. The CDR3 has 14 residues. The V gene lost 3 bases and the J gene lost 0 bases, with 3 bases spanning the gap.